The sequence of this T cell receptor (beta chain) was determined in a study of shared clonotypes between healthy human individuals. Study in general: Per-donor plates numbered three CD4 naive, three CD4 memory, two CD8 naive and one CD8 memory. The study's findings and limits: What naive subsets generally showed was a larger estimated richness than memory subsets showed.

From CD4+ cells came CD45RA+ naive and CD45RA-negative memory subsets. For this clone: Its specificity is not known.

Sequencing was performed with immunoSEQ multiplex PCR; in TCRdb, only in-frame clones are kept and a portion is missing. This sample has 600,000 to 750,000 clones, with roughly 78% found just once. Germline CDR1 SGHTA, CDR2 FQGNSA. The CDR3 covers 17 residues. V shed 1 base and J 2 bases; nucleotides not matched to a gene: 10. The receptor was isolated from a woman in her 30s in good health. Sequenced sample: memory CD4+ T cells sorted from blood. Specified subset: CD45RA-negative fraction. The chain employs TRBV7-2 and TRBJ2-7; TRBD2 agrees at 8 bases. CDR3 DNA sequence: TGTGCCAGCAGCTTAGGGGGGGCCGGGAGGGCCGCCTACGAGCAGTACTTC. Protein: CASSLGGAGRAAYEQYF.